This T cell receptor (beta chain) was recovered during a study of T cell responses to AZD1222 COVID-19 vaccine. Points from the study as a whole: Donors were chiefly white British, with a greater number of females, and clonal diversity was perhaps underestimated. The breadth and depth of Spike-specific TCRs increased once two AZD1222 doses had been given.

Comments on this clone: Its antigen is unidentified.

Losses at the gene ends were 5 bases for V and 2 bases for J; bases not matched to a gene: 9. Germline CDR1 reads SEHNR; CDR2 reads FQNEAQ (reference sequence). There are 15 residues in the CDR3. TCRdb's table, derived via immunoSEQ multiplex PCR, lists solely in-frame clones and lacks some. The sample lists about 170,000 clones, about nine tenths seen once, with 1.6% in the top ten. The sample was peripheral blood, taken on day 0 of AZD1222 vaccination. J is TRBJ2-7 and V is TRBV7-9, with 7 bases matching TRBD2. The sequence came from an adult in good health. In DNA, the CDR3 is TGTGCCAGCAGCCCCGGAGGACTAGTAACCTACGAGCAGTACTTC. Amino acid sequence: CASSPGGLVTYEQYF.